This T cell receptor (beta chain) was observed in a study of T cells in Graves' hyperthyroidism and ophthalmopathy. Used for diagnoses were clinical symptoms, serum thyroxine and TRAb, thyroid ultrasound and orbital computed tomography. Amplified TCR beta CDR3 regions derived from RNA transcripts. The HTBI primer set drove a first-round RT-PCR of the TCR CDR3. Using its own MiXCR run on the multiplex PCR reads, TCRdb lists one record per CDR3 protein. The top ten clones hold less than 20% of a sample with some 500,000 distinct CDR3 sequences, approximately 15% of them seen once. Study outcomes and limitations: A model using 13 V-J features told ophthalmopathy apart from stable hyperthyroidism.

Trimming removed 6 bases at V and 5 bases at J, with 11 bases between. Germline values: CDR1 DFQATT, CDR2 SNEGSKA (reference sequence). The CDR3 totals 12 residues. Comment on this clonotype: Its antigen is still unknown.

This chain connects TRBV20-1 to TRBJ1-5; perhaps TRBD1 as D (6 bases). The receptor comes from a woman younger than 30 with Graves' hyperthyroidism. Sequencing used blood. The CDR3 reads CSATRGDQPQHF. In DNA, the CDR3 is TGCAGTGCAACGAGGGGGGATCAGCCCCAGCATTTT.